This T cell receptor beta chain derives from a study of blood T cell repertoires in COVID-19. Libraries were prepared by immunoSEQ multiplex PCR; TCRdb keeps only in-frame clonotypes and omits some of them. The sample has about 83,000 clones; around 83% are singletons. The CDR3 extends over 12 amino acids. Germline V gives CDR1 MNHEY, CDR2 SVGAGI. V lost 6 bases and J 5 bases, leaving 10 bases between the germline ends. The receptor was derived from an elderly woman in a cohort sampled during active or convalescent COVID-19. The source material was peripheral blood. The chain links TRBV6-5 to TRBJ2-5; D gene unclear. CDR3 region: CASSHPGETQYF. The CDR3 nucleotides are TGTGCCAGCAGCCACCCCGGGGAGACCCAGTACTTC.